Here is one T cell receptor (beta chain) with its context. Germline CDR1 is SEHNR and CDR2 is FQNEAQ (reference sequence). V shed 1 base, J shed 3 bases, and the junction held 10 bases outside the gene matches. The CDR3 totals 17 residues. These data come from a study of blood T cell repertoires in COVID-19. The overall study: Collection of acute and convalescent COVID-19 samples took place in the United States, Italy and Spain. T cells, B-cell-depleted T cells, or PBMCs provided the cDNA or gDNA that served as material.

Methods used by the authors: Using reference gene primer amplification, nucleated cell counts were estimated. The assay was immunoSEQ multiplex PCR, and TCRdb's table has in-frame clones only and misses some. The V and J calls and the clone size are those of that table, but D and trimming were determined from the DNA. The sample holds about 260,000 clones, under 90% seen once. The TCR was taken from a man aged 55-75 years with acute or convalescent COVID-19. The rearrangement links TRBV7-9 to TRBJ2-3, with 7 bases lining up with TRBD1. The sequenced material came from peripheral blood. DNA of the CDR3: TGTGCCAGCAGCTTAGGCCTCGGGACAGAAATAACAGATACGCAGTATTTT. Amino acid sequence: CASSLGLGTEITDTQYF.